This TCR beta chain came from a study of cytomegalovirus exposure and HLA in healthy donors (dated by TCRdb to about 2017). For the study in its entirety: In an earlier analysis of approximately 640 of the donors, 250 to 350 Gb of sequence data and 100 million or so unique TCR beta sequences from roughly 200 million T cells were reported. Along with the 666-subject first cohort, a separate validation cohort of around 110 different subjects was used. Donor age, sex, ethnicity and CMV serostatus were compiled together with the repertoire data. Because of strong linkage in the cohort, 4 to 6 DR-DQ haplotypes were treated as single units for association and clustering. Among roughly 400 genotyped donors of the cohort, an average of approximately 200,000 unique TCR beta nucleotide sequences was sequenced per donor, of which 15% to 20% were non-productive. All discovery cohort repertoires had been generated on a single sequencing platform. The T cell repertoires of around 670 subjects were profiled by immunosequencing and related to cytomegalovirus serostatus. The later analysis used no new phenotypic data to find candidate immune exposures, relying instead on TCR beta sequences and their occurrence across donors. Both class I and class II loci were covered by HLA typing, at four-digit resolution. The aim of the study was to test whether cataloging public T cell receptors could identify signatures of past pathogen exposure. Among the roughly 430 genotyped donors, roughly 80% belonged to the genetic ancestry cluster associated with self-reported Caucasian donors. An early release that covered roughly 600 HLA-typed donors contained 250 to 350 gigabases of sequencing data and tens of millions of unique TCR sequences. An earlier analysis of 587 of the donors used high-throughput TCR beta sequencing to judge whether each TCR beta V gene segment behaved as functional or pseudogenic. To study patterns of TCR occurrence, a later analysis re-analyzed previously published TCR beta repertoires from several hundred donors and added high-resolution HLA genotyping. To predict cytomegalovirus infection status, the study combined high-throughput TCR immunosequencing, statistical association of individual TCRs with disease status, and machine learning. Typing coverage differed by locus: A, B, C, DRB1 and DQB1 were typed in roughly 620-630 donors, DQA1 in 522, DPA1 in approximately 610, and DPB1 in 450 to 490. In a later genetic analysis, genome-wide SNP genotypes for about three fifths of the 666 donors were used, and that subset was treated as a discovery cohort.

The junction shows trimming of 5 bases on V and 9 bases on J, plus 11 bases between the germline ends. Based on the germline V gene (reference sequence), the CDR1 and CDR2 sequences are SEHNR and FQNEAQ. From the cysteine up to the phenylalanine, the CDR3 has a length of 12 residues. Only the CDR3 portion is preserved as DNA: 36 bases, with reading frame beginning at the first base. The cohort was made up of roughly 670 healthy bone marrow donors. At the time of sampling, every cohort member was nominally healthy, though immune exposures that went unrecorded were likely present. The donor tested CMV seronegative and was one of the 352 seronegative cohort members. Every donor gave a peripheral blood sample, and the peripheral blood mononuclear cells from that sample were used for TCR beta sequencing. The Qiagen DNeasy Blood Extraction Kit was used to extract genomic DNA from the blood cell samples.

In regard to this clone: This receptor's antigen is unknown. Base qualities were left out, and no much larger clone turns up one base away.

The library was made by the immunoSEQ multiplex PCR assay. The multiplex PCR relied on a mix of 60 forward primers for TCR Vbeta segments and 13 reverse primers for TCR Jbeta segments. A multiplex PCR assay on genomic DNA amplified the CDR3 region of rearranged TCR beta genes. The amplified TCR beta libraries were sequenced on the Illumina HiSeq System as 87-base-pair reads. The paper's processing steps were these. A later analysis tallied 70 million to 100 million unique TCR beta chains across the approximately 670 repertoires, and roughly 11 million of those chains were shared by two or more donors. Raw reads were error-corrected and collapsed into unique sequences by a nearest-neighbor algorithm in which closely related sequences were merged to remove PCR and sequencing errors. CDR3 sequences were aligned to IMGT reference sequences to assign V, D and J gene segments. For a sequence to be retained, a match of at least six nucleotides was required to both a V gene segment and a J gene segment. Rearrangements were classified as productive when the CDR3 lacked stop codons and remained in frame with V and J, and all other rearrangements were classified as non-productive. Following IMGT convention, CDR3 was defined as the stretch from the second conserved V-encoded cysteine up to the conserved J-encoded phenylalanine. Sequences without an unambiguous match to a single V gene segment were excluded from the earlier analysis of 450 to 750 of the donors. An earlier analysis of a few hundred of the donors called V segments functional above 56.7% productive rearrangements and segregating when the between-donor standard deviation exceeded 5%. A statistical classification framework was built for diagnosing cytomegalovirus status from the catalog of TCR beta chain sequences. In a later analysis, V and J genes were assigned by comparing TCR nucleotide sequences against IMGT/GENE-DB human TR gene sequences. The TCRdist pipeline was used in a later analysis to assign CDR3 sequences and most-parsimonious VDJ recombination scenarios. In a later analysis, each TCR beta chain was defined by its CDR3 amino acid sequence together with its V-gene family, and reads without a unique V-gene family were excluded. As a way to deal with suspected cross-contamination and a sequencing artifact, a later analysis dropped over 550 nucleotide sequences that were highly shared and had low generation probability. A later analysis calculated a clonal expansion index for each public chain from normalized within-repertoire ranks of inferred template counts. In a later analysis, generation probabilities were computed using a VDJ recombination model fitted to out-of-frame rearrangements, and the results were checked against IGoR. In a later analysis, hypergeometric tests were used to score TCR-TCR, TCR-HLA and TCR-CMV co-occurrence, with a repertoire-size bias correction applied to TCR pairs. False discovery rates were estimated in a later analysis by permuting HLA or CMV assignments 20 times. In a later analysis, co-occurring TCRs were grouped using DBSCAN, and TCRdist sequence similarity was added for clustering within HLA-allele-positive subsets. Co-occurrence clustering excluded repertoires with fewer than 30,000 or more than 120,000 public chains, plus five with anomalous nucleotide sharing. TCRdb took this table from immuneACCESS and kept in-frame rearrangements with V and J called. Such tables lack part of the clones; where checked against another copy, unresolved V genes explain under half of the gap, and the rest is unexplained. The D gene and trimming were derived from the DNA, and the V and J assignments and clone size from that table. The sample data list over 200,000 clones, and about 80% of these were observed just once. In total, the top ten clones hold around 0.57% of the sample.

General findings and caveats noted by the study authors: According to a later analysis, TCR association rates differed among HLA loci, with DRB1 alleles showing the most associated TCRs and HLA-C alleles showing the fewest. Compared with equally common non-associated chains, HLA-associated TCR beta chains in a later analysis were more clonally expanded and had lower generation probabilities. A further reported finding was that TCR beta sequences accurately predicted the HLA-A and HLA-B alleles for most subjects in the first cohort. It was suggested by the authors that the approach could potentially be generalized to other disease states and immunological phenotypes. Linkage disequilibrium might explain the correlated functional status among segregating V segments, but an unknown experimental factor could not be excluded. Because HLA typing was unavailable for some donors at each locus, only the typed subset was used in association tests. In vitro tests confirmed that a few of the cytomegalovirus-associated TCR beta chains recognize cytomegalovirus antigens. A later analysis reported that several top co-occurrence clusters appeared linked to parvovirus B19, influenza, CMV and Epstein-Barr virus. In a later analysis, most CMV-associated TCR beta chains were found to appear HLA-restricted, with HLA associations seemingly driven largely by CMV exposure. Immune exposure information for the cohort was limited to CMV serostatus. In a later analysis, over 15,000 TCR beta sequences were associated with specific HLA alleles at a false discovery rate of 0.05. Compared with the roughly 700-donor mean, donors in an Asian-associated ancestry cluster had fewer N-insertions in productive TCRs, according to a later genetic analysis. Seventeen rarely observed V segments, including chromosome 9 orphons, were excluded from the earlier analysis of approximately 600 of the donors because counts were too low. Cytomegalovirus status was reported to be diagnosed by the classifier with high specificity and sensitivity in both the original and validation cohorts. Some IMGT-functional V segments, including TRBV6-2 and TRBV6-3, could not be told apart with the 87-base-pair reads, so those segments were excluded. Only TCR beta chains were sequenced in this cohort, and the absence of alpha or paired-chain data limited detectable features. The study listed 150 to 200 TCR beta chains as associated with cytomegalovirus. In an earlier analysis of approximately 590 of the donors, most TCR beta V segments appeared in productive rearrangements about 87% or about 30% of the time, broadly matching IMGT annotations. While some public TCRs were present in many individuals, most TCR sequences turned up only very rarely across donors. A cluster of highly shared sequence variants was judged likely to be a technical artifact of the sequencing pipeline. The presence/absence analyses assumed that sequencing depth was roughly uniform across donors, and that assumption may not be true. Strong co-occurrence of HLA alleles, especially DR and DQ, made assigning TCR associations to individual alleles difficult. In a later genetic analysis, a missense DCLRE1C variant was associated with V-gene and J-gene trimming of TCR beta chains, and the association was replicated in an independent cohort.

This TCR was recovered from a woman in her thirties or forties in good health and CMV-seronegative. The V gene is TRBV7-9 and the J gene is TRBJ1-5; the D segment could be TRBD1, given 6 matching bases. The sample taken for sequencing was PBMCs. The CDR3 protein sequence reads: CASSRGSRPQHF. The DNA is as follows: TGTGCCAGCAGCAGGGGGTCGCGGCCCCAGCATTTT.